The T cell receptor (beta chain) described here comes from a study of breast tumors, draining lymph nodes, adjacent tissues. Study-wide results and limits: Data fit most tumor T cells coming from lymph node, expanding in tumor.

Axillary draining lymph nodes of breast cancer patients supplied the node samples. Germline-derived CDR1 and CDR2 are SQVTM and ANQGSEA. The CDR3 totals 16 residues. Losses at the gene ends were 7 bases for V and 7 bases for J; bases not matched to a gene: 13. TCRdb analysed the multiplex PCR reads with MiXCR anew, one entry per CDR3 protein. The sample has roughly 120,000 distinct CDR3 sequences; 15% to 20% are singletons. At least ten counts were recorded for this clonotype. Its specificity is unknown. This sequence was found in a female donor with breast cancer. Some clones in this sample may be carry-over from other donors' samples. The specimen was axillary lymph node tissue. The rearrangement links TRBV29-1 to TRBJ2-7; TRBD2 aligns across 16 bases. CDR3 region: CSAMGLAGGPTEEQYF. The CDR3 bases are TGCAGCGCGATGGGACTAGCGGGAGGGCCTACAGAAGAGCAGTACTTC.